Sequencing of this TCR beta chain was carried out in a study of human T cells and chemical hapten exposure. Germline CDR1 reads MDHEN; CDR2 reads SYDVKM. Trimming at V came to 4 bases and at J to 0 bases, leaving 4 bases not matched to a gene. The CDR3 is made up of 15 amino acids. TCRdb ran MiXCR on the RACE reads and lists one entry per CDR3 protein. The table records about 140,000 distinct CDR3 sequences, about an eighth of them present only once. Described time point: patch test 2, 6 weeks after DPC sensitization. Treatment given: therapeutic diphenylcyclopropenone sensitization with weekly scalp DPC.

The TCR originated in a woman between 45 and 60 years old with alopecia areata. Some clones in this sample may be carry-over from other donors' samples. The gene calls are TRBV28 and TRBJ2-3, with TRBD2 matching over 7 bases. The source was whole blood, collected in connection with sensitization to the hapten diphenylcyclopropenone (DPC). The CDR3 protein is CASSSPGGSTDTQYF. The CDR3 DNA reads as TGTGCCAGCAGTTCCCCCGGGGGGAGCACAGATACGCAGTATTTT.